Each of the 28 T cell receptor beta chains below was sequenced from the same sample in a study of patients and donors after allogeneic stem cell transplantation. TCRdb recomputed calls from the RT-PCR reads with MiXCR, one row per CDR3 protein. The sample yields 920,000 or so distinct CDR3 sequences, over 15% seen once. Sample: blood, either unsorted or a sorted T cell fraction (not recorded which). Receptor source: a human donor who was either an allogeneic HSCT recipient or a stem cell or donor lymphocyte infusion donor (not recorded which). It is not recorded whose cells these are; they may come from a transplant donor.

The chain joins TRBV5-1 to TRBJ1-4, with unresolved D. V was trimmed by 6 bases and J by 7 bases, leaving 16 bases between them. CDR3 length equals 14 residues. In germline, CDR1 is SGHRS, CDR2 YFSETQ. This CDR3 reads CASTPDSAGEKLFF. DNA for the CDR3: TGCGCCAGCACCCCAGACTCGGCCGGTGAAAAACTGTTTTTT.

This chain links TRBV4-1 with TRBJ2-3; tentative D call: TRBD2 (6 bases). The CDR3 totals 21 residues. Trimming pared 1 base from V and 2 bases from J, leaving 28 bases between. The germline gives CDR1 MGHRA, CDR2 YSYEKL. CDR3: CASSQAPTAGRNLRPTDTQYF. The CDR3 coding sequence is TGCGCCAGCAGCCAAGCCCCGACAGCGGGCCGCAACCTCCGTCCCACAGATACGCAGTATTTT.

V gene TRBV20-1 combines with J gene TRBJ1-5; the D is unclear. The V gene lost 6 bases and the J gene lost 2 bases, with 11 bases spanning the gap. This CDR3 is built from 13 residues. The germline V gene encodes CDR1 DFQATT and CDR2 SNEGSKA (reference sequence). This chain's CDR3 is CSAESGGNQPQHF. CDR3 nucleotide sequence: TGCAGTGCCGAGAGTGGGGGCAATCAGCCCCAGCATTTT.

The chain recombines TRBV6-5 with TRBJ2-6, with TRBD2 identical over 7 bases. The CDR3 length is 15 residues. The germline gives CDR1 MNHEY, CDR2 SVGAGI. J lost 2 bases, V lost 4 bases, and 2 bases had no gene match. The CDR3 protein is CASSSAGTGANVLTF. DNA of the CDR3: TGTGCCAGCAGTTCAGCGGGGACTGGGGCCAACGTCCTGACTTTC.

This chain uses TRBV4-2 with TRBJ2-3; TRBD2 agrees at 13 bases. Looked up from germline, CDR1 is LGHNA and CDR2 is YNFKEQ. V dropped 2 bases and J dropped 2; count of bases not matched to a gene: 10. The CDR3 consists of 19 residues. In nucleotides, the CDR3 is TGTGCCAGCAGCCAATCAACCCCGGGACTAGCGGGAACCACAGATACGCAGTATTTT. This sequence encodes CASSQSTPGLAGTTDTQYF.

This clonotype was seen more than once but under ten times. J is TRBJ2-1 and V is TRBV11-2; TRBD1 might be the D (5 bases). The V end was cut by 5 bases, the J end by 0 bases, with 17 bases between. The CDR3 sequence is 17 residues long. Looked up from germline, CDR1 is SGHAT and CDR2 is FQNNGV. The CDR3 coding sequence is TGTGCCAGCAGCCCCTTCACGGTAGGGGCCTCCTACAATGAGCAGTTCTTC. Encoded protein: CASSPFTVGASYNEQFF.

The chain has TRBV7-3 and TRBJ2-1, with D maybe TRBD2 (6 bases). V was pared by 6 bases and J by 6 bases, with 12 bases between. CDR1 and CDR2 (germline): SGHTA, FQGTGA. The CDR3 consists of 13 residues. CDR3 DNA sequence: TGTGCCAGCAGGGAGGGGCGCCGCAATGAGCAGTTCTTC. Residues: CASREGRRNEQFF.

This clonotype was detected a few times. The CDR3, as DNA: TGTGCCAGCAGCTGCGACCTTCAGGGGGCAGATAATTCACCCCTCCACTTT. Protein: CASSCDLQGADNSPLHF. The chain recombines TRBV7-7 with TRBJ1-6, with 8 bases lining up with TRBD1. The CDR3 spans 17 residues. Per germline, CDR1 SSHAT and CDR2 FNYEAQ (reference sequence). V gave up 4 bases and J gave up 5 bases; unmatched junction bases: 10.

The V and J genes are TRBV7-6 and TRBJ1-1, with D unresolved. V was pared by 3 bases and J by 2 bases, with 16 bases between. Germline CDR1 reads SGHVS; CDR2 reads FNYEAQ. CDR3 length: 16 residues. CDR3: CASSFGRVGGNTEAFF. CDR3 DNA sequence: TGTGCCAGCAGCTTCGGAAGGGTGGGCGGAAACACTGAAGCTTTCTTT.

The rearrangement joins TRBV5-6 to TRBJ2-2; D not resolved. Germline V lookup: CDR1 SGHDT, CDR2 YYEEEE. The CDR3 is 14 amino acids. V was trimmed by 1 base and J by 6 bases, leaving 10 bases between them. CDR3 bases: TGTGCCAGCAGCTTGTACCTTGGGGCCGGGGAGCTGTTTTTT. Translating it yields CASSLYLGAGELFF.

The chain couples TRBV5-1 to TRBJ2-1; 10 nucleotides align to TRBD2. CDR3 length: 19 amino acids. Per the germline V gene, CDR1 is SGHRS and CDR2 is YFSETQ. The V and J ends lost 4 bases and 0 bases, in that order; junction bases with no gene match: 13. The CDR3 nucleotides are TGCGCCAGCAGCCTCCCTACTAGCGGGGCGGACGGCTCCTACAATGAGCAGTTCTTC. Protein sequence: CASSLPTSGADGSYNEQFF. Combining the CDR3 with reference TRBV5-1 and TRBJ2-1 gives the whole variable domain KAGVTQTPRYLIKTRGQQVTLSCSPISGHRSVSWYQQTPGQGLQFLFEYFSETQRNKGNFPGRFSGRQFSNSRSEMNVSTLELGDSALYLCASSLPTSGADGSYNEQFFGPGTRLTVL.

There are a few counts of this clonotype. The chain uses TRBV19 and TRBJ1-2; D uncertain. The CDR3 is 17 amino acids. From germline, CDR1 is LNHDA and CDR2 SQIVND (reference sequence). Trimming took 0 bases from V and 1 from J, leaving 15 bases between them. The CDR3, as DNA: TGTGCCAGTAGTATAGATCATCGCGTGTATGATAACTATGGCTACACCTTC. It specifies CASSIDHRVYDNYGYTF.

The table lists this clonotype with a few counts. The V gene is TRBV20-1, the J gene TRBJ2-5; no definite D call. Trimming shortened V by 6 bases and J by 3 bases, and 20 bases separated the two germline ends. The germline V gene encodes CDR1 DFQATT and CDR2 SNEGSKA (reference sequence). This CDR3 has 15 residues. This chain's CDR3 is CSALSPRGQEETQYF. The CDR3 DNA is TGCAGTGCCCTAAGCCCCCGCGGCCAGGAAGAGACCCAGTACTTC.

This chain links TRBV20-1 with TRBJ2-3; D is unclear. The V end was cut by 6 bases, the J end by 4 bases, with 20 bases between. The CDR3 is 15 residues long. In germline, CDR1 is DFQATT, CDR2 SNEGSKA (reference sequence). The CDR3 bases are TGCAGTGCCCCTAGACTGGACCTCCGGGCAGATACGCAGTATTTT. Its translation is CSAPRLDLRADTQYF.

The CDR3 sequence: CASSGARETQYF. The CDR3 bases are TGTGCCAGTTCCGGGGCTCGGGAGACCCAGTACTTC. This chain links TRBV12-3 or TRBV12-4 with TRBJ2-5; D could derive from TRBD1 or TRBD2 (5 bases each). The length of the CDR3 is 12 residues. Deletions cut 9 bases from V and 5 bases from J, with 13 bases between.

This clonotype was found a few times. The chain joins TRBV6-2 or TRBV6-3 to TRBJ2-7, with no clear D. CDR3 size: 14 residues. In germline, CDR1 is MNHEY, CDR2 SVGEGT. Deletions cut 5 bases from V and 0 bases from J, with 11 bases between. CDR3 residues: CASSPMRFSYEQYF. CDR3 in DNA: TGTGCCAGCAGTCCAATGCGTTTCTCCTACGAGCAGTACTTC.

In its sample, this clonotype was seen a few times. V usage is TRBV4-3 and J usage is TRBJ2-5, with TRBD1 matching over 12 bases. V was pared by 1 base and J by 7 bases, with 10 bases of the junction left unmatched. Germline lookup yields CDR1 LGHNA and CDR2 YSLEER. The CDR3 totals 17 residues. CDR3 DNA: TGCGCCAGCAGCCAAGTTAGCGGGACAGGGGGCCCTGGGACCCAGTACTTC. Protein: CASSQVSGTGGPGTQYF.

The chain links TRBV6-5 to TRBJ2-1, with D maybe TRBD1 (5 bases). Germline lookup yields CDR1 MNHEY and CDR2 SVGAGI. The CDR3 totals 13 residues. Trimming removed 4 bases from V and 8 bases from J, with 12 bases in between. CDR3 nucleotides: TGTGCCAGCAGTTCGTACGACAGCGATGAGCAGTTCTTC. This sequence encodes CASSSYDSDEQFF.

In this sample, this clonotype turned up once. The V gene is TRBV14, the J gene TRBJ2-1; 9 nucleotides agree with TRBD2. The length of the CDR3 is 19 residues. V lost 4 bases and J lost 7; bases outside the gene matches: 20. The germline V gene has CDR1 SGHDN and CDR2 FVKESK. CDR3 bases: TGTGCCAGCAGCCCCGGCCGCGCGGGAGGGAGGGGCCCCTTGAATGAGCAGTTCTTC. Translating gives CASSPGRAGGRGPLNEQFF. The full variable domain, its missing parts supplied by reference TRBV14 and TRBJ2-1, is EAGVTQFPSHSVIEKGQTVTLRCDPISGHDNLYWYRRVMGKEIKFLLHFVKESKQDESGMPNNRFLAERTGGTYSTLKVQPAELEDSGVYFCASSPGRAGGRGPLNEQFFGPGTRLTVL.

This clonotype came up a few times. This chain connects TRBV7-2 to TRBJ2-5; 9 bases agree with TRBD2. The germline V gene encodes CDR1 SGHTA and CDR2 FQGNSA. The CDR3 is made up of 16 amino acids. Germline trimming cut 4 bases from V and 5 bases from J; bases unmatched to any gene: 11. The CDR3 protein is CASSSGTSSVQETQYF. The CDR3 DNA follows: TGTGCCAGCAGCTCCGGGACTAGCAGCGTTCAGGAGACCCAGTACTTC.

The rearrangement uses TRBV7-2 and TRBJ2-5; D may be TRBD1 or TRBD2 (5 bases each). Trimming left V 5 bases short and J 1 base short, with 14 bases between. CDR1 and CDR2 (germline): SGHTA, FQGNSA. The CDR3 spans 15 residues. The CDR3 DNA reads as TGTGCCAGCAGCACTCCGCCCGGGACCCAAGAGACCCAGTACTTC. It yields the protein CASSTPPGTQETQYF.

Concerning this clonotype: A much bigger clone sits one base away, suggesting this may be a read error. The chain uses TRBV3-1 and TRBJ2-1; maybe TRBD2 (6 bases). The ends were cut back, 1 base at V and 5 bases at J, with 6 bases in the middle. Germline CDR1 reads LGHDT; CDR2 reads YNNKEL (reference sequence). The CDR3 totals 13 residues. The CDR3 is CASSQAGDNEQFF. For the CDR3, the DNA is TGTGCCAGCAGCCAAGCGGGGGACAATGAGCAGTTCTTC.

Written as DNA, the CDR3 is TGCAGTGCGGCCCCGGGACTAGCGGGGGGCTACGAGCAGTACTTC. Amino acids: CSAAPGLAGGYEQYF. This chain connects TRBV20-1 to TRBJ2-7, with 15 positions matching TRBD2. Germline values: CDR1 DFQATT, CDR2 SNEGSKA (reference sequence). The CDR3 sequence is 15 residues long. V trimming: 6 bases; J trimming: 3 bases; junction bases outside the gene matches: 6.

V is TRBV7-9 and J is TRBJ2-5; the D call may be TRBD1 or TRBD2 (5 bases each). This CDR3 is built from 13 residues. V was shortened by 2 bases and J by 5 bases, with 9 bases between the two germline ends. CDR1 is SEHNR, CDR2 FQNEAQ, per germline (reference sequence). As DNA, the CDR3 is TGTGCCAGCAGCTTATTCAGGGACGAGACCCAGTACTTC. Its translation is CASSLFRDETQYF.

The V gene is TRBV7-2, the J gene TRBJ2-7; 8 bases are a match to TRBD1. V gave up 4 bases and J gave up 3 bases; unmatched junction bases: 11. The V gene's germline CDR1 is SGHTA and CDR2 FQGNSA. This CDR3 has 16 residues. This chain's CDR3 is CASSSLFAGTGYEQYF. The CDR3 bases are TGTGCCAGCAGCTCCCTTTTTGCCGGGACAGGCTACGAGCAGTACTTC.

This clonotype has a handful of counts. This chain joins TRBV5-1 and TRBJ2-5; 10 nucleotides match TRBD2. Germline V CDR1 and CDR2: SGHRS, YFSETQ. The CDR3 consists of 15 residues. V gave up 3 bases and J gave up 5 bases; unmatched junction bases: 7. CDR3 sequence (DNA): TGCGCCAGCAGCTCCTCCGTAGCGGGGGGTGAGACCCAGTACTTC. Protein sequence: CASSSSVAGGETQYF. Drawing the rest from reference TRBV5-1 and TRBJ2-5, the complete variable domain is KAGVTQTPRYLIKTRGQQVTLSCSPISGHRSVSWYQQTPGQGLQFLFEYFSETQRNKGNFPGRFSGRQFSNSRSEMNVSTLELGDSALYLCASSSSVAGGETQYFGPGTRLLVL.

The table lists this clonotype with many counts. V and J are TRBV5-1 and TRBJ2-3; possible D gene TRBD2, 7 bases. Germline assignment: CDR1 SGHRS and CDR2 YFSETQ. The CDR3 is made up of 16 amino acids. V was trimmed by 1 base and J by 3 bases, leaving 15 bases between them. The CDR3 region is CASSLLDGGLTDTQYF. CDR3 DNA sequence: TGCGCCAGCAGCTTGTTGGACGGGGGGCTAACAGATACGCAGTATTTT.

This sequence joins TRBV5-1 and TRBJ2-5; TRBD1 is a possible D gene (6 bases). This CDR3 region has 16 residues. Trimming stripped 0 bases from V and 2 bases from J, with 14 bases between. From germline, CDR1 is SGHRS and CDR2 YFSETQ. The CDR3 loop is CASSLANRAHQETQYF. CDR3 sequence (DNA): TGCGCCAGCAGCTTGGCAAACAGGGCCCATCAAGAGACCCAGTACTTC. Full variable domain (missing parts from reference TRBV5-1 and TRBJ2-5): KAGVTQTPRYLIKTRGQQVTLSCSPISGHRSVSWYQQTPGQGLQFLFEYFSETQRNKGNFPGRFSGRQFSNSRSEMNVSTLELGDSALYLCASSLANRAHQETQYFGPGTRLLVL.